A selection of T cell receptor beta chains follows, all from one sample in a study of cytomegalovirus exposure and HLA in healthy donors. The repertoire was sequenced with immunoSEQ multiplex PCR; TCRdb's copy has only in-frame clones and lacks some. The table shows 150,000 to 200,000 clones, with 70% to 90% occurring only once. Sequenced input: PBMCs. These receptors came from a woman between 18 and 29 years old in good health and CMV-seropositive. Each CDR3 is given with its conserved first and last residue. Each record gives: J gene, D gene, V gene, clone size, CDR3 protein, CDR3 DNA. The D gene is left open where the match is weak. Some rows have no size entry. The others give once, few or many, or a class for an expanded clone.

j_gene: TRBJ2-1; d_gene: TRBD2; v_gene: TRBV6-5; abundance: NA; CDR3aa: CASTAGGLFNEQFF; CDR3nt: TGTGCCAGCACAGCGGGGGGGCTCTTCAATGAGCAGTTCTTC
j_gene: TRBJ1-4; d_gene: NA; v_gene: TRBV7-9; abundance: few; CDR3aa: CASSPRDKEKLFF; CDR3nt: TGTGCCAGCAGCCCCCGGGACAAGGAAAAACTGTTTTTT
j_gene: TRBJ2-2; d_gene: NA; v_gene: TRBV27; abundance: once; CDR3aa: CASSSTGPGTGELFF; CDR3nt: TGTGCCAGCAGTTCGACAGGTCCCGGCACCGGGGAGCTGTTTTTT
j_gene: TRBJ2-7; d_gene: NA; v_gene: TRBV6-6; abundance: few; CDR3aa: CASRSFSAGADYEQYF; CDR3nt: TGTGCCAGCAGATCCTTTTCTGCGGGCGCGGATTACGAGCAGTACTTC
j_gene: TRBJ2-3; d_gene: TRBD2; v_gene: TRBV9; abundance: NA; CDR3aa: CASNGGGTSADTQYF; CDR3nt: TGTGCCAGCAACGGGGGAGGGACTAGCGCAGATACGCAGTATTTT
j_gene: TRBJ1-2; d_gene: NA; v_gene: TRBV7-2; abundance: NA; CDR3aa: CASSLGGLGVYGYTF; CDR3nt: TGTGCCAGCAGCTTAGGGGGACTGGGGGTCTATGGCTACACCTTC
j_gene: TRBJ2-5; d_gene: NA; v_gene: TRBV7-9; abundance: few; CDR3aa: CASRQVNGGPETQYF; CDR3nt: TGTGCCAGCAGACAAGTTAACGGGGGGCCGGAGACCCAGTACTTC
j_gene: TRBJ2-5; d_gene: NA; v_gene: TRBV28; abundance: NA; CDR3aa: CASSLRETQYF; CDR3nt: TGTGCCAGCAGCCTTAGAGAGACCCAGTACTTC
j_gene: TRBJ2-7; d_gene: NA; v_gene: TRBV2; abundance: NA; CDR3aa: CASSERSVYEQYF; CDR3nt: TGTGCCAGCAGTGAAAGGAGCGTCTACGAGCAGTACTTC
j_gene: TRBJ2-1; d_gene: NA; v_gene: TRBV5-1; abundance: NA; CDR3aa: CASSFYNRDYNEQFF; CDR3nt: TGCGCCAGCAGCTTTTATAACAGGGACTACAATGAGCAGTTCTTC